This TCR beta chain was identified in a study of blood T cells in healthy people across ages. The use of a sample-barcoded 5' primer and a J-beta primer mix characterized a second PCR of roughly 6 to 11 cycles. Each of the cDNA molecules was tagged by a template-switch adaptor with 12 random nucleotides. TCRdb reprocessed the 5' RACE reads with MiXCR, giving one entry per CDR3 protein. The sample shows some 1,500,000 distinct CDR3 sequences, approximately 42% of them seen only once. Trimming took off 6 bases at V and 2 bases at J, with 14 bases between the two ends. Germline values: CDR1 ENHRY, CDR2 SYGVKD. The CDR3 covers 14 residues. Total RNA, at least 6 micrograms per sample, was extracted from PBMCs. This clonotype came up a few times.

The sequence derives from a woman between 18 and 29 years old in good health. Specimen: blood. This chain joins TRBV10-3 and TRBJ2-7; possibly TRBD1 for D (5 bases). The CDR3 sequence: CAIRDNSSPYEQYF. In nucleotides, the CDR3 is TGTGCCATCAGGGACAACTCATCCCCCTACGAGCAGTACTTC.